A selection of T cell receptor beta chains follows, all from one sample in a study of beta chain features in type 1 diabetes. Here immunoSEQ multiplex PCR was the method, and the copy in TCRdb shows in-frame clones only, minus some. The sample lists roughly 350,000 clones, 11% occurring once. Input material: naive CD4+ T cells from blood. These receptors originate from a woman aged 30 to 39 in good health. CDR3s include the opening cysteine and the closing phenylalanine or tryptophan. D genes are given only for firm matches. Size tells how often a clone was seen (once, few, many) or the class of an expanded clone, and some rows leave it out.

clone size | J gene | V gene | D gene | CDR3 DNA | CDR3 protein
- | TRBJ2-1 | TRBV29-1 | - | TGCAGCCCCCTATTAGCCGACAATGAGCAGTTCTTC | CSPLLADNEQFF
- | TRBJ2-1 | TRBV6-6 | TRBD2 | TGTGCCAGCATGCGGGGGGTTTACAATGAGCAGTTCTTC | CASMRGVYNEQFF
- | TRBJ2-3 | TRBV4-3 | TRBD1 | TGCGCCAGCAGCTCCGACAGGGGGACGAGGACAGATACGCAGTATTTT | CASSSDRGTRTDTQYF
- | TRBJ1-2 | TRBV2 | TRBD1 | TGTGCCACCCGGGACAGGGGATCCGTTAACTATGGCTACACCTTC | CATRDRGSVNYGYTF
few | TRBJ2-5 | TRBV2 | TRBD2 | TGTGCCAGCAGACGGGGACTAGCGGAAGAGACCCAGTACTTC | CASRRGLAEETQYF
few | TRBJ1-2 | TRBV15 | - | TGTGCCACCAGCAGAGATGCCGGGAACTATGGCTACACCTTC | CATSRDAGNYGYTF
- | TRBJ2-4 | TRBV28 | TRBD2 | TGTGCCAGCAGTTTAGCGGGAGAAGGCAAAAACATTCAGTACTTC | CASSLAGEGKNIQYF
- | TRBJ1-1 | TRBV7-9 | - | TGTGCCAGCAGCTTAGTAAGGGCAGGGGCGCGGACTGAAGCTTTCTTT | CASSLVRAGARTEAFF
- | TRBJ2-5 | TRBV6-6 | - | TGTGCCAGCAGCTCGCAGGGAAAAGAGACCCAGTACTTC | CASSSQGKETQYF
- | TRBJ1-2 | TRBV2 | - | TGTGCCAGCAGTGGGGCAACTTCTAACTATGGCTACACCTTC | CASSGATSNYGYTF
few | TRBJ1-5 | TRBV19 | - | TGTGCCAGTAGTATTGAGCGGGACAATCAGCCCCAGCATTTT | CASSIERDNQPQHF
few | TRBJ2-3 | TRBV25-1 | TRBD1 | TGTGCCAGCAGTGATTCGGGACAGCCCACAGATACGCAGTATTTT | CASSDSGQPTDTQYF
few | TRBJ2-4 | TRBV4-3 | - | TGCGCCAGCAGCCAAGGGCTGGATAGGGGGTCGGACATTCAGTACTTC | CASSQGLDRGSDIQYF